The 14 T cell receptor beta chains below all came from one sample that was sequenced in a study of identical twins. TCRdb reanalysed the 5' RACE reads using MiXCR and keeps one entry per CDR3 protein. The repertoire has roughly 700,000 distinct CDR3 sequences, 8.6% of them found once; the top ten carry 0.98%. This sample also belongs to another study, concerning yellow fever vaccine responses in identical twins.

The sample was PBMCs. The receptors were sampled from a young woman in good health.

The chain combines TRBV27 with TRBJ2-2; D uncertain. This CDR3 spans 15 amino acids. Germline V lookup: CDR1 MNHEY, CDR2 SMNVEV (reference sequence). The ends were cut back, 5 bases at V and 2 bases at J, with 12 bases in the middle. CDR3 loop: CASSRKTSNTGELFF. The CDR3 nucleotides are TGTGCCAGCAGTAGAAAGACATCTAACACCGGGGAGCTGTTTTTT.

The table lists this clonotype with a few counts. The rearrangement joins TRBV12-3 or TRBV12-4 to TRBJ1-3; D is undetermined. This CDR3 contains 15 residues. The ends were cut back, 6 bases at V and 0 bases at J, with 12 bases in the middle. CDR3 nucleotides: TGTGCCAGCAGCTGGGGAGGGAGCTCTGGAAACACCATATATTTT. The encoded protein is CASSWGGSSGNTIYF.

The genes are TRBV7-2 and TRBJ2-3, with 9 bases matching TRBD2. The CDR3 consists of 19 residues. CDR1 and CDR2 (germline): SGHTA, FQGNSA. The V and J ends lost 2 bases and 0 bases, in that order; junction bases with no gene match: 12. The CDR3 region is CASSLPQGSGGSSTDTQYF. CDR3 bases: TGTGCCAGCAGCTTACCGCAGGGTAGCGGGGGCTCTAGCACAGATACGCAGTATTTT.

The sample holds a few counts of this clonotype. This chain joins TRBV15 and TRBJ1-3; D is undetermined. Germline V gene data show CDR1 as LNHNV and CDR2 as YYDKDF (reference sequence). CDR3 size: 15 residues. Trimming removed 0 bases from V and 0 bases from J, with 6 bases in between. As DNA, the CDR3 is TGTGCCACCAGCAGAGATCTTAGCTCTGGAAACACCATATATTTT. Translating gives CATSRDLSSGNTIYF.

This clonotype appeared many times. This chain uses TRBV12-3 or TRBV12-4 with TRBJ2-3; D is ambiguous. CDR3 length: 12 amino acids. V was shortened by 7 bases and J by 4 bases, with 9 bases between the two germline ends. CDR3 residues: CASTTDADTQYF. Written as DNA, the CDR3 is TGTGCCAGCACTACGGACGCAGATACGCAGTATTTT.

The rearrangement links TRBV19 to TRBJ2-1; D gene ambiguous. This CDR3 is 14 amino acids long. Trimming removed 7 bases at V and 5 bases at J, with 15 bases between. Germline CDR1 is LNHDA and CDR2 is SQIVND (reference sequence). The CDR3 DNA reads TGTGCCAGTAATGGCAGGACGACCAACAATGAGCAGTTCTTC. Amino acids: CASNGRTTNNEQFF.

This clonotype has a count of ten or more. This chain links TRBV20-1 with TRBJ2-1, with D perhaps matching TRBD2 (5 bases). V lost 0 bases to trimming and J lost 11 bases, with 5 bases between them. Germline V gene lookup returns CDR1 DFQATT and CDR2 SNEGSKA (reference sequence). This CDR3 is 10 amino acids long. The CDR3 region is CSARDGKQFF. The CDR3 DNA sequence: TGCAGTGCTAGAGACGGGAAGCAGTTCTTC.

The chain combines TRBV7-9 with TRBJ2-3; 12 nucleotides agree with TRBD2. Germline values: CDR1 SEHNR, CDR2 FQNEAQ (reference sequence). The CDR3 totals 16 residues. V shed 5 bases, J shed 5 bases, and the junction held 8 bases outside the gene matches. The CDR3 bases are TGTGCCAGCAGCGAAAAAAGACTAGCGGGAGAAGATACGCAGTATTTT. Amino acids: CASSEKRLAGEDTQYF.

This chain uses TRBV28 with TRBJ1-4; 9 nucleotides match TRBD1. This CDR3 region has 14 residues. Germline CDR1 reads MDHEN; CDR2 reads SYDVKM. Trimming at V came to 5 bases and at J to 8 bases, leaving 6 bases not matched to a gene. The CDR3, as DNA: TGTGCCAGCAGTGGCACCGGGACAGGGGAAAAACTGTTTTTT. It is translated as CASSGTGTGEKLFF.

This clonotype was seen only a few times. The V call is TRBV27, the J call TRBJ2-3; D may be TRBD2 (5 bases). The CDR3 has 13 residues. V was clipped by 5 bases and J by 14 bases, with 20 bases between them. Per the germline V gene, CDR1 is MNHEY and CDR2 is SMNVEV (reference sequence). The CDR3 loop reads CASSPPGGGPWYF. The CDR3 coding sequence is TGTGCCAGCAGTCCTCCTGGAGGCGGACCCTGGTATTTT.

The chain has TRBV10-2 and TRBJ2-2, with TRBD1 matching over 11 bases. Germline CDR1 WSHSY, CDR2 SAAADI. This CDR3 spans 15 amino acids. Germline trimming cut 7 bases from V and 4 bases from J; bases unmatched to any gene: 5. CDR3 loop: CASTGQGAGTGELFF. Here the CDR3 DNA reads TGCGCCAGCACCGGACAGGGGGCCGGCACCGGGGAGCTGTTTTTT.

This clonotype showed up just a few times. This sequence joins TRBV3-1 and TRBJ1-1; D is undetermined. Per the germline V gene, CDR1 is LGHDT and CDR2 is YNNKEL (reference sequence). V lost 1 base, J lost 5 bases, and 11 bases lay in between. The CDR3 is 14 amino acids. The DNA for the CDR3 is TGTGCCAGCAGCCAAGTGGCAGGAGGAACTGAAGCTTTCTTT. This translates into CASSQVAGGTEAFF.

The rearrangement uses TRBV6-2 or TRBV6-3 and TRBJ2-7, with a possible D match to TRBD2 (6 bases). This CDR3 comprises 14 residues. The V gene's germline CDR1 is MNHEY and CDR2 SVGEGT. The V end was cut by 4 bases, the J end by 7 bases, with 17 bases between. The CDR3 bases are TGTGCCAGCAGTTTCCGGGAGAGGGTATCGGAGCAGTACTTC. Encoded protein: CASSFRERVSEQYF.

This clonotype was seen a few times. The rearrangement links TRBV7-9 to TRBJ2-1; 8 bases are shared with TRBD2. The CDR3 totals 16 residues. Germline V lookup: CDR1 SEHNR, CDR2 FQNEAQ (reference sequence). The ends lost 1 base at V and 4 bases at J; junction bases unmatched: 6. The CDR3 loop is CASSLVSGTGYNEQFF. CDR3 bases: TGTGCCAGCAGCTTAGTTAGCGGGACGGGGTACAATGAGCAGTTCTTC.